This entry lists 31 T cell receptor beta chains sequenced from one sample in a study of OX40 agonist ivuxolimab in advanced cancers. Method: immunoSEQ multiplex PCR; TCRdb's copy keeps in-frame clones and lacks some. The sample records about 27,000 clones, about 76% being singletons. The sequencing used CD4+ or CD8+ T cells sorted from blood, collected in a trial of the OX40 agonist ivuxolimab. The receptors here all came from an adult with an advanced solid tumor such as melanoma, head and neck, liver or kidney cancer.

The chain combines TRBV9 with TRBJ2-7; 9 bases match TRBD2. This CDR3 is 17 amino acids long. Germline V lookup: CDR1 SGDLS, CDR2 YYNGEE. The junction had 11 bases not matched to a gene; V was cut back by 1 base and J by 3 bases. CDR3 nucleotide sequence: TGTGCCAGCAGCGTAAGCCCCCGACTAGCGGATTTCTACGAGCAGTACTTC. This translates into CASSVSPRLADFYEQYF.

The chain carries TRBV30 and TRBJ2-1; the D is unclear. Germline V CDR1 and CDR2: GTSNPN, SVGIG (reference sequence). The CDR3 loop spans 12 amino acids. The V gene lost 0 bases and the J gene lost 9 bases, with 9 bases spanning the gap. The CDR3 sequence: CAWSVYGVEQFF. CDR3 nucleotides: TGTGCCTGGAGTGTATATGGGGTTGAGCAGTTCTTC.

The gene calls are TRBV7-9 and TRBJ2-5; D possibly corresponds to TRBD2 (6 bases). The CDR3 consists of 16 residues. V dropped 6 bases and J dropped 0 bases, with 17 bases sitting between them. The germline gives CDR1 SEHNR, CDR2 FQNEAQ (reference sequence). In nucleotides, the CDR3 is TGTGCCAGCAGTTCCGAACACCGGGGGAACCAAGAGACCCAGTACTTC. Translated: CASSSEHRGNQETQYF.

This clone was seen a single time. V usage is TRBV11-2 and J usage is TRBJ2-1, with D possibly being TRBD1 or TRBD2 (5 bases each). Germline V gives CDR1 SGHAT, CDR2 FQNNGV. Between the trimmed V and J ends, which lost 4 bases and 0 bases, there was a span of 10 bases. The CDR3 extends over 15 amino acids. CDR3 residues: CASSSTRGSYNEQFF. Written as DNA, the CDR3 is TGTGCCAGCAGCTCAACGAGGGGCTCCTACAATGAGCAGTTCTTC.

V and J are TRBV6-5 and TRBJ2-5, with D unresolved. Trimming removed 2 bases at V and 4 bases at J, with 5 bases between. Germline V gives CDR1 MNHEY, CDR2 SVGAGI. The CDR3 is made up of 12 amino acids. CDR3 DNA: TGTGCCAGCAGTTACCCTGGAGAGACCCAGTACTTC. Amino acid sequence: CASSYPGETQYF.

This rearrangement joins TRBV7-6 to TRBJ2-1, with 7 bases aligning to TRBD1. Germline CDR1 and CDR2: SGHVS and FNYEAQ. This CDR3 is 13 amino acids long. V dropped 0 bases and J dropped 12; count of bases not matched to a gene: 5. The DNA of the CDR3 is TGTGCCAGCAGCTTAGCGGCGGCAGGGGGGCAGTTCTTC. The encoded protein is CASSLAAAGGQFF.

The CDR3 reads CASSIVGGNSYEQYF. The CDR3, as DNA: TGTGCCAGTAGTATAGTTGGCGGGAACTCCTACGAGCAGTACTTC. The chain joins TRBV19 to TRBJ2-7, with TRBD2 as a possible D gene (6 bases). Trimming removed 1 base from V and 0 bases from J, with 10 bases in between. The CDR3 is 15 amino acids. CDR1 and CDR2 (germline): LNHDA, SQIVND (reference sequence).

This clone was counted between two and nine times. The chain joins TRBV6-5 to TRBJ1-1; TRBD1 might be the D (5 bases). Trimming left V 6 bases short and J 3 bases short, with 11 bases between. The CDR3 has 13 residues. The V gene's germline CDR1 is MNHEY and CDR2 SVGAGI. The CDR3 protein is CASSPDSYTEAFF. The DNA of the CDR3 is TGTGCCAGCAGCCCAGACAGCTACACTGAAGCTTTCTTT.

The rearrangement links TRBV6-7 to TRBJ2-7; D is uncertain. TRBV6-7 is an ORF; its function is uncertain. V dropped 5 bases and J dropped 0 bases, with 11 bases sitting between them. CDR3 length: 14 amino acids. The CDR3 sequence: CASSRLASSYEQYF. The CDR3 DNA reads TGTGCCAGCAGTCGCTTGGCAAGCTCCTACGAGCAGTACTTC.

The CDR3 bases are TGTGCCAGTAGGGGACTAGGGGGGGAGACCCAGTACTTC. It is translated as CASRGLGGETQYF. J is TRBJ2-5 and V is TRBV19; 8 nucleotides line up with TRBD2. This CDR3 is 13 amino acids long. CDR1 and CDR2 from the germline V gene are LNHDA and SQIVND (reference sequence). Trimming took 6 bases from V and 5 from J; bases not matched to a gene: 5.

V is TRBV6-1 and J is TRBJ1-6, with TRBD1 matching 11 bases. In germline, CDR1 is MNHNS, CDR2 SASEGT. V was pared by 1 base and J by 10 bases, with 0 bases of the junction left unmatched. This CDR3 is built from 14 residues. CDR3 residues: CASSEGTGGSPLHF. CDR3 DNA sequence: TGTGCCAGCAGTGAAGGGACAGGGGGCTCACCCCTCCACTTT.

This clone was observed a handful of times. The CDR3 DNA reads TGTGCCAGCAGCCCAACTTTTGGGGCTCACGAGCAGTACTTC. This translates into CASSPTFGAHEQYF. The chain has TRBV7-9 and TRBJ2-7; weak D call: TRBD1 (5 bases). This CDR3 is 14 amino acids long. Germline V CDR1 and CDR2: SEHNR, FQNEAQ (reference sequence). Trimming removed 5 bases from V and 5 bases from J, with 16 bases in between.

The chain uses TRBV9 and TRBJ2-2; TRBD2 aligns across 12 bases. The germline CDR1 and CDR2 sequences are SGDLS and YYNGEE. V dropped 4 bases and J dropped 7; count of bases not matched to a gene: 11. There are 17 residues in the CDR3. CDR3: CASSTPGLAGGFGELFF. The CDR3 nucleotides are TGTGCCAGCAGCACCCCCGGGCTAGCGGGAGGGTTCGGGGAGCTGTTTTTT.

The chain carries TRBV27 and TRBJ1-5; maybe TRBD1 (6 bases). V dropped 2 bases and J dropped 4 bases, with 15 bases sitting between them. From germline, CDR1 is MNHEY and CDR2 SMNVEV (reference sequence). The CDR3 totals 16 residues. CDR3: CASSLSGGLRNQPQHF. The CDR3 DNA reads as TGTGCCAGCAGTTTAAGCGGGGGGCTCCGGAATCAGCCCCAGCATTTT.

This clone was counted between two and nine times. The CDR3 region has the DNA TGTGCCAGCTCACCGCGGGACAGGGTATCCTCGTACCAAGAGACCCAGTACTTC. Its protein is CASSPRDRVSSYQETQYF. The chain is built from TRBV18 and TRBJ2-5; TRBD1 matches 9 bases. In germline, CDR1 is KGHSH, CDR2 LQKENI. The J segment lost 0 bases and the V segment lost 3 bases, leaving 11 bases of the junction unmatched. The CDR3 contains 18 residues.

The chain is built from TRBV7-9 and TRBJ1-1; the D is unclear. The CDR3 runs to 12 residues. V was trimmed by 1 base and J by 3 bases, leaving 3 bases between them. Looked up from germline, CDR1 is SEHNR and CDR2 is FQNEAQ (reference sequence). The CDR3: CASSLEDTEAFF. CDR3 nucleotide sequence: TGTGCCAGCAGCTTAGAGGACACTGAAGCTTTCTTT.

This chain connects TRBV9 to TRBJ2-2; unclear D gene. Germline V gives CDR1 SGDLS, CDR2 YYNGEE. With 3 bases removed from V and 4 bases from J, the gap between germline ends came to 4 bases. This CDR3 region has 12 residues. In DNA, the CDR3 is TGTGCCAGCAGCGGGGGCACCGGGGAGCTGTTTTTT. As protein: CASSGGTGELFF.

This sequence joins TRBV5-6 and TRBJ1-2, with 8 bases identical to TRBD1. CDR3 length: 15 residues. Unmatched junction bases numbered 2, after V lost 1 base and J lost 0 bases. Germline CDR1 and CDR2: SGHDT and YYEEEE. This chain's CDR3 is CASSLTGGANYGYTF. Here the CDR3 DNA reads TGTGCCAGCAGCTTGACAGGGGGAGCTAACTATGGCTACACCTTC.

The CDR3 coding sequence is TGTGCCAGCAGCTTGGGGGTTTCTGGAAACACCATATATTTT. Amino acids: CASSLGVSGNTIYF. V usage is TRBV13 and J usage is TRBJ1-3; maybe TRBD1 (5 bases). Per germline, CDR1 PRHDT and CDR2 FYEKMQ (reference sequence). This CDR3 has 14 residues. Trimming removed 3 bases from V and 1 base from J, with 7 bases in between.

The rearrangement joins TRBV5-1 to TRBJ2-3; D is uncertain. This CDR3 contains 15 residues. With 1 base removed from V and 0 bases from J, the gap between germline ends came to 9 bases. Germline lookup yields CDR1 SGHRS and CDR2 YFSETQ. The chain's CDR3 is CASSLWLVSTDTQYF. CDR3 coding DNA: TGCGCCAGCAGCTTGTGGCTGGTGAGCACAGATACGCAGTATTTT.

This clone came up once. The V call is TRBV4-1, the J call TRBJ2-3; TRBD2 is a possible D gene (6 bases). Trimming removed 4 bases at V and 2 bases at J, with 16 bases between. The CDR3 runs to 16 residues. Per germline, CDR1 MGHRA and CDR2 YSYEKL. Here the CDR3 DNA reads TGCGCCAGCAGCCCAATCCTAGCGTTGACCACAGATACGCAGTATTTT. This codes for CASSPILALTTDTQYF.

The gene calls are TRBV2 and TRBJ2-7; D is undetermined. The CDR3 is 13 residues long. Trimming shortened V by 5 bases and J by 1 base, and 9 bases separated the two germline ends. Germline V gene lookup returns CDR1 SNHLY and CDR2 FYNNEI. CDR3 sequence (DNA): TGTGCCAGCAGTCCAGACTGGTCCTACGAGCAGTACTTC. It yields the protein CASSPDWSYEQYF.

J is TRBJ2-2 and V is TRBV4-1, with 8 bases fitting TRBD1. There are 17 residues in the CDR3. CDR1 and CDR2 from the germline V gene are MGHRA and YSYEKL. Trimming removed 5 bases from V and 1 base from J; junction bases left unmatched: 9. This CDR3 reads CASSFRPGQVNTGELFF. DNA of the CDR3: TGCGCCAGCAGCTTTCGTCCGGGACAGGTGAACACCGGGGAGCTGTTTTTT.

The chain recombines TRBV15 with TRBJ2-5; 8 bases are shared with TRBD2. The germline CDR1 and CDR2 sequences are LNHNV and YYDKDF (reference sequence). With V trimmed by 5 bases and J by 4 bases, 9 bases remained unmatched. The CDR3 runs to 15 residues. In nucleotides, the CDR3 is TGTGCCACCAGCGGCCCGGTCGCGGGGGGAGAGACCCAGTACTTC. This codes for CATSGPVAGGETQYF.

The V call is TRBV13, the J call TRBJ2-7, with 11 bases fitting TRBD2. V lost 5 bases, J lost 2 bases, and 8 bases stayed unmatched. The CDR3 totals 16 residues. Per germline, CDR1 PRHDT and CDR2 FYEKMQ (reference sequence). The chain's CDR3 is CASSPQGTSGTYEQYF. CDR3 DNA sequence: TGTGCCAGCAGCCCCCAAGGGACTAGCGGAACCTACGAGCAGTACTTC.

To note about this clone: Other DNA sequences in this sample translate to the same CDR3. The chain combines TRBV5-1 with TRBJ2-7; 10 positions match TRBD1. Germline V gives CDR1 SGHRS, CDR2 YFSETQ. J gave up 5 bases and V 4 bases, and 6 bases lay outside the gene matches. This CDR3 region has 14 residues. The CDR3 DNA reads as TGCGCCAGCAGCAGGGGGACAGGGGCCCACGAGCAGTACTTC. Amino acids: CASSRGTGAHEQYF.

V is TRBV11-3 and J is TRBJ2-3; 9 bases agree with TRBD2. The V gene end was trimmed by 5 bases and the J gene end by 1 base; junction bases not matched to a gene: 10. The CDR3 covers 17 residues. Germline V gene lookup returns CDR1 SGHNT and CDR2 YENEEA. The CDR3 loop is CASSGRKREAGTDTQYF. In DNA, the CDR3 is TGTGCCAGCAGCGGCCGAAAGCGGGAGGCCGGCACAGATACGCAGTATTTT. Combining the CDR3 with reference TRBV11-3 and TRBJ2-3 gives the whole variable domain EAGVVQSPRYKIIEKKQPVAFWCNPISGHNTLYWYLQNLGQGPELLIRYENEEAVDDSQLPKDRFSAERLKGVDSTLKIQPAELGDSAVYLCASSGRKREAGTDTQYFGPGTRLTVL.

The genes are TRBV13 and TRBJ2-7; D is unresolved. Germline V gene sequence: CDR1 PRHDT, CDR2 FYEKMQ (reference sequence). Trimming left V 3 bases short and J 0 bases short, with 12 bases between. The CDR3 totals 15 residues. CDR3 in amino acids: CASSLSSFISYEQYF. CDR3 coding DNA: TGTGCCAGCAGCTTGAGTAGCTTTATCTCCTACGAGCAGTACTTC.

The rearrangement joins TRBV19 to TRBJ1-2; TRBD1 matches at 8 bases. Germline-derived CDR1 and CDR2 are LNHDA and SQIVND (reference sequence). V shed 3 bases and J 4 bases; nucleotides not matched to a gene: 10. This CDR3 contains 16 residues. CDR3 sequence reads: CASSIRDRYAPYGYTF. Written as DNA, the CDR3 is TGTGCCAGTAGTATCCGGGACAGGTATGCTCCCTATGGCTACACCTTC.

The V call is TRBV6-1, the J call TRBJ1-1, with TRBD1 as a possible D gene (6 bases). This CDR3 spans 13 amino acids. The V gene's germline CDR1 is MNHNS and CDR2 SASEGT. The germline V and J ends were trimmed by 6 bases and 4 bases, with 12 bases remaining between them. Written as DNA, the CDR3 is TGTGCCAGCAGCCACAGGGATGGCACTGAAGCTTTCTTT. Its protein product is CASSHRDGTEAFF.

The chain joins TRBV29-1 to TRBJ2-7; D is undetermined. The CDR3 is 13 amino acids. Germline CDR1 reads SQVTM; CDR2 reads ANQGSEA. Trimming shortened V by 4 bases and J by 2 bases, and 12 bases separated the two germline ends. The CDR3 here is CSVADLLPYEQYF. The DNA for the CDR3 is TGCAGCGTTGCCGACCTCCTTCCCTACGAGCAGTACTTC.